Listed below are T cell receptor beta chains from one sample, sequenced in a study of blood T cell repertoires in COVID-19. Repertoires were generated with immunoSEQ multiplex PCR, while TCRdb's copy carries only in-frame clones and drops some. The data hold roughly 500,000 clones, with 70% to 90% observed a single time. Sequencing used PBMCs or T cells enriched from blood (not recorded which). Receptor source: a woman aged 40 to 50 who had recovered from COVID-19. Both conserved end residues are part of each CDR3. Fields, in order: CDR3 protein, CDR3 DNA, V gene, J gene, clone size, D gene. The D gene is left open where the match is weak. Clone size is given for some rows only: seen once, a few or many times, or a class if the clone is expanded.

CDR3 protein: CASSQSGQQETQYF; CDR3 DNA: TGCGCCAGCAGCCAATCGGGACAGCAAGAGACCCAGTACTTC; V gene: TRBV4-3; J gene: TRBJ2-5; clone size: -; D gene: TRBD1
CDR3 protein: CASSRDRGMGYGYTF; CDR3 DNA: TGTGCCAGCAGTCGGGACAGGGGTATGGGCTATGGCTACACCTTC; V gene: TRBV28; J gene: TRBJ1-2; clone size: -; D gene: TRBD1
CDR3 protein: CASRPSGGSRGAFF; CDR3 DNA: TGTGCCAGCAGACCTTCAGGCGGCTCAAGGGGAGCTTTCTTT; V gene: TRBV27; J gene: TRBJ1-1; clone size: -; D gene: -
CDR3 protein: CASGPQSDRGKTEAFF; CDR3 DNA: TGTGCTAGTGGTCCACAATCGGACAGGGGTAAAACTGAAGCTTTCTTT; V gene: TRBV12-5; J gene: TRBJ1-1; clone size: -; D gene: TRBD1
CDR3 protein: CASSLAGQDLYEQYF; CDR3 DNA: TGCGCCAGCAGCCTTGCGGGACAGGACTTATACGAGCAGTACTTC; V gene: TRBV4-1; J gene: TRBJ2-7; clone size: -; D gene: TRBD1
CDR3 protein: CASSLRLAGSYNEQFF; CDR3 DNA: TGCGCCAGCAGCTTGAGACTAGCGGGATCTTACAATGAGCAGTTCTTC; V gene: TRBV5-1; J gene: TRBJ2-1; clone size: -; D gene: TRBD2
CDR3 protein: CATSRDRNGNYGYTF; CDR3 DNA: TGTGCCACCAGCAGAGATCGTAACGGTAACTATGGCTACACCTTC; V gene: TRBV15; J gene: TRBJ1-2; clone size: few; D gene: -
CDR3 protein: CASSPGPPTAEAFF; CDR3 DNA: TGTGCCAGCAGTCCGGGTCCTCCCACTGCGGAAGCTTTCTTT; V gene: TRBV6-5; J gene: TRBJ1-1; clone size: once; D gene: -
CDR3 protein: CASSVLRGSTDTQYF; CDR3 DNA: TGTGCCAGCAGCGTACTCAGGGGGAGCACAGATACGCAGTATTTT; V gene: TRBV9; J gene: TRBJ2-3; clone size: -; D gene: TRBD1
CDR3 protein: CASSLDWQGPYGYTF; CDR3 DNA: TGTGCCAGCAGCTTAGATTGGCAGGGGCCCTATGGCTACACCTTC; V gene: TRBV11-2; J gene: TRBJ1-2; clone size: -; D gene: -
CDR3 protein: CASSGTGISSYEQYF; CDR3 DNA: TGTGCCAGCAGTGGCACCGGGATTAGCTCCTACGAGCAGTACTTC; V gene: TRBV6-2/TRBV6-3; J gene: TRBJ2-7; clone size: -; D gene: -
CDR3 protein: CASSLGGGTNTEAFF; CDR3 DNA: TGCGCCAGCAGCTTGGGAGGGGGCACGAACACTGAAGCTTTCTTT; V gene: TRBV5-1; J gene: TRBJ1-1; clone size: few; D gene: TRBD1
CDR3 protein: CASSRGGTGGVDTQYF; CDR3 DNA: TGTGCCAGCAGCCGGGGAGGGACAGGGGGAGTAGATACGCAGTATTTT; V gene: TRBV3-1/TRBV3-2; J gene: TRBJ2-3; clone size: -; D gene: TRBD1
CDR3 protein: CSVDIFGAGGASSGNTIYF; CDR3 DNA: TGCAGCGTTGACATATTCGGTGCAGGGGGTGCAAGCTCTGGAAACACCATATATTTT; V gene: TRBV29-1; J gene: TRBJ1-3; clone size: -; D gene: TRBD1
CDR3 protein: CASSAPGQGIKNTEAFF; CDR3 DNA: TGCGCCAGCAGCGCACCGGGACAGGGGATTAAGAACACTGAAGCTTTCTTT; V gene: TRBV5-1; J gene: TRBJ1-1; clone size: -; D gene: TRBD1
CDR3 protein: CASSESVSGLDSYNEQFF; CDR3 DNA: TGCGCCAGCAGTGAGTCGGTATCGGGACTGGATTCCTACAATGAGCAGTTCTTC; V gene: TRBV10-2; J gene: TRBJ2-1; clone size: once; D gene: -